This TCR beta chain is drawn from a study of blood T cell repertoires in COVID-19. Study-wide background: Samples representing acute and convalescent COVID-19 were sourced from the United States, Italy and Spain. PBMCs, B-cell-depleted T cells, or T cells provided the cDNA or gDNA that made up the material.

Authors' data handling: From reference gene primer amplification, estimates of nucleated cell counts were derived. TCRdb's table, derived via immunoSEQ multiplex PCR, lists solely in-frame clones and lacks some. From that table come the V and J calls and clone size; the DNA was used to work out D and trimming. The sample shows more than 65,000 clones, approximately 90% of them seen only once. This receptor was identified in a human donor in a cohort sampled during active COVID-19. Sequenced input: peripheral blood.

The DNA of the CDR3 is TGTGCCAGCAGTTTGGGCAGGGGAGTTTACGAGCAGTACTTC. It encodes CASSLGRGVYEQYF. The V and J genes are TRBV27 and TRBJ2-7; possibly TRBD1 for D (6 bases). The CDR3 has 14 amino acids. CDR1 is MNHEY and CDR2 is SMNVEV in the germline V gene (reference sequence). Deletions cut 3 bases from V and 4 bases from J, with 13 bases between.